The 24 T cell receptor beta chains given below trace back to one sample, sequenced in a study of beta chain features in type 1 diabetes. Points from the study as a whole: Shortening of TCRB CDR3s, moderate but significant, appeared in all four CD4+ subsets of Type 1 diabetes patients.

cDNA synthesis used the whole RNA isolate, giving expressed TCRB sequences. The protocol was immunoSEQ multiplex PCR, while the TCRdb copy is restricted to in-frame clones and leaves out a portion. Of roughly 160,000 clones listed, about 9% were seen once; the top ten hold 0.54%. For these TCRs, the target antigens are not known. The source material was central memory CD4+ T cells from blood. Receptors originate from a woman between 18 and 30 years old with type 1 diabetes.

This clone has only one observation. This chain connects TRBV28 to TRBJ1-4; 7 nucleotides line up with TRBD1. With V trimmed by 8 bases and J by 5 bases, 5 bases remained unmatched. The germline gives CDR1 MDHEN, CDR2 SYDVKM. The CDR3 runs to 13 residues. The CDR3 here is CASHRDRNEKLFF. CDR3 coding DNA: TGTGCCAGCCACCGGGACAGAAATGAAAAACTGTTTTTT.

This chain connects TRBV21-1 to TRBJ2-3; the D call TRBD1 from the table was never checked on the DNA. TRBV21-1 is a known pseudogene. The CDR3 sequence is 17 residues long. The CDR3: CASSKGGLVGSTDTQYF. DNA of the CDR3: TGTGCCAGCAGCAAAGGGGGCCTTGTAGGGTCCACAGATACGCAGTATTTT.

This clone was observed a handful of times. The chain recombines TRBV29-1 with TRBJ2-3; a weak D match, TRBD1 (5 bases). The germline V gene encodes CDR1 SQVTM and CDR2 ANQGSEA. CDR3 length equals 12 residues. Trimming pared 7 bases from V and 1 base from J, leaving 9 bases between. The CDR3 here is CSGGRGTDTQYF. The CDR3 DNA reads as TGCAGCGGTGGCAGGGGCACAGATACGCAGTATTTT.

This clone turned up a few times. V and J are TRBV5-1 and TRBJ2-2, with TRBD1 matching over 10 bases. This CDR3 contains 16 residues. With 2 bases clipped from V and 6 bases from J, the junction kept 7 bases outside the gene matches. Looked up from germline, CDR1 is SGHRS and CDR2 is YFSETQ. For the CDR3, the DNA is TGCGCCAGCAGCTTCCGGGACAGGGGAGTGGCCGGGGAGCTGTTTTTT. Translated, it gives CASSFRDRGVAGELFF.

This chain links TRBV27 with TRBJ2-7; TRBD1 matches at 7 bases. Germline CDR1 MNHEY, CDR2 SMNVEV (reference sequence). Trimming removed 2 bases from V and 2 bases from J; junction bases left unmatched: 6. The CDR3 runs 15 residues. The CDR3 loop is CASSLPGQLPYEQYF. CDR3 in DNA: TGTGCCAGCAGTTTACCGGGACAGCTCCCCTACGAGCAGTACTTC.

The sample holds a few counts of this clone. The CDR3 sequence is CASSLRQGGSYEQYF. The CDR3 bases are TGCGCCAGCAGCCTTAGACAGGGGGGCTCCTACGAGCAGTACTTC. The genes are TRBV5-1 and TRBJ2-7; 9 positions match TRBD1. CDR1 and CDR2 (germline): SGHRS, YFSETQ. The length of the CDR3 is 15 residues. The junction had 5 bases not matched to a gene; V was cut back by 4 bases and J by 0 bases.

The chain uses TRBV7-2 and TRBJ1-1; tentative D call: TRBD1 (5 bases). The CDR3 is made up of 15 amino acids. Trimming pared 5 bases from V and 0 bases from J, leaving 13 bases between. Germline CDR1 SGHTA, CDR2 FQGNSA. The CDR3 reads CASSPQGRMNTEAFF. The CDR3 DNA follows: TGTGCCAGCAGCCCCCAGGGTCGGATGAACACTGAAGCTTTCTTT.

The chain is built from TRBV28 and TRBJ2-7, with D possibly TRBD1 on 6 matching bases. Per the germline V gene, CDR1 is MDHEN and CDR2 is SYDVKM. Trimming removed 6 bases from V and 6 bases from J, with 18 bases in between. The CDR3 totals 14 residues. This chain's CDR3 is CASRPTGHSSEQYF. The CDR3 coding sequence is TGTGCCAGCAGACCTACGGGACACTCTTCCGAGCAGTACTTC.

The chain uses TRBV19 and TRBJ1-6, with D possibly matching TRBD1 (6 bases). Germline values: CDR1 LNHDA, CDR2 SQIVND (reference sequence). V was trimmed by 5 bases and J by 10 bases, leaving 15 bases between them. This CDR3 contains 14 residues. The CDR3, as DNA: TGTGCCAGTAGTGGCGATGGGGGGGCCTCACCCCTCCACTTT. This gives the protein CASSGDGGASPLHF.

This clone came up a few times. In DNA form, the CDR3 reads TGTGCCAGCAGCTTGAGCTACTCTGGAAACACCATATATTTT. The encoded protein is CASSLSYSGNTIYF. The chain couples TRBV7-9 to TRBJ1-3; no reliable D call. Trimming removed 3 bases from V and 0 bases from J, with 6 bases in between. This CDR3 region has 14 residues. The germline V gene has CDR1 SEHNR and CDR2 FQNEAQ (reference sequence).

The V call is TRBV5-1, the J call TRBJ2-2; D possibly corresponds to TRBD1 (5 bases). The germline V gene encodes CDR1 SGHRS and CDR2 YFSETQ. CDR3 length: 13 residues. Deletions cut 6 bases from V and 3 bases from J, with 9 bases between. CDR3 DNA sequence: TGCGCCAGCACGCCAGGGTACACCGGGGAGCTGTTTTTT. Its translation: CASTPGYTGELFF.

The CDR3 sequence: CASRSPDTIYF. In DNA, the CDR3 is TGTGCCAGCAGGTCCCCCGACACCATATATTTT. The chain combines TRBV7-9 with TRBJ1-3; no firm D call. Germline CDR1 SEHNR, CDR2 FQNEAQ (reference sequence). V was pared by 6 bases and J by 8 bases, with 8 bases between. The CDR3 sequence is 11 residues long.

Only a few counts were recorded for this clone. The V and J genes are TRBV6-5 and TRBJ1-4, with D tentatively TRBD1 (6 bases). V was cut by 7 bases and J by 3 bases, with 15 bases left in between. The CDR3 is 15 residues long. The germline V gene encodes CDR1 MNHEY and CDR2 SVGAGI. The CDR3 coding sequence is TGTGCCAGCACCGGTCTGGGGGCTGCTAATGAAAAACTGTTTTTT. Protein: CASTGLGAANEKLFF.

In this sample, this clone turned up a few times. The chain couples TRBV30 to TRBJ2-3, with 10 bases matching TRBD2. Germline-derived CDR1 and CDR2 are GTSNPN and SVGIG (reference sequence). Losses at the gene ends were 4 bases for V and 3 bases for J; bases not matched to a gene: 1. The CDR3 is 13 residues long. CDR3 protein: CAWTSGRTDTQYF. The CDR3, as DNA: TGTGCCTGGACTAGCGGGAGAACAGATACGCAGTATTTT.

The V gene is TRBV5-4, the J gene TRBJ2-7; D is possibly TRBD1 (6 bases). Germline CDR1 reads SGHNT; CDR2 reads YYREEE (reference sequence). The V end lost 4 bases, the J end lost 1 base, and 12 bases lay between the germline ends. CDR3 length equals 14 residues. DNA for the CDR3: TGTGCCAGCAGCACTCGGACAGCGTCCTACGAGCAGTACTTC. Protein product: CASSTRTASYEQYF.

This clone turned up a few times. The chain joins TRBV15 to TRBJ2-7; D possibly corresponds to TRBD2 (6 bases). Trimming shortened V by 3 bases and J by 1 base, and 10 bases separated the two germline ends. The CDR3 totals 14 residues. Germline V CDR1 and CDR2: LNHNV, YYDKDF (reference sequence). The CDR3 sequence: CATSRGGDSYEQYF. The CDR3 region has the DNA TGTGCCACCAGCAGGGGCGGGGATTCCTACGAGCAGTACTTC. Looking up the rest from reference TRBV15 and TRBJ2-7 gives the full variable domain: DAMVIQNPRYQVTQFGKPVTLSCSQTLNHNVMYWYQQKSSQAPKLLFHYYDKDFNNEADTPDNFQSRRPNTSFCFLDIRSPGLGDTAMYLCATSRGGDSYEQYFGPGTRLTVT.

A few counts support this clone. CDR3 loop: CASSLSQGFTEAFF. CDR3 sequence (DNA): TGCGCCAGCAGCTTATCACAGGGATTTACTGAAGCTTTCTTT. This chain uses TRBV5-1 with TRBJ1-1; D possibly corresponds to TRBD1 (6 bases). Germline V gene lookup returns CDR1 SGHRS and CDR2 YFSETQ. The CDR3 is 14 amino acids. Trimming removed 2 bases from V and 5 bases from J, with 13 bases in between. The complete variable domain, with remaining parts taken from reference TRBV5-1 and TRBJ1-1, reads KAGVTQTPRYLIKTRGQQVTLSCSPISGHRSVSWYQQTPGQGLQFLFEYFSETQRNKGNFPGRFSGRQFSNSRSEMNVSTLELGDSALYLCASSLSQGFTEAFFGQGTRLTVV.

The chain joins TRBV4-1 to TRBJ2-1; D might be TRBD2 (5 bases). Germline V gene sequence: CDR1 MGHRA, CDR2 YSYEKL. V lost 3 bases and J 2 bases, leaving 17 bases between the germline ends. The CDR3 loop spans 17 amino acids. The CDR3 spells CASSQRVVPNPYNEQFF. The DNA for the CDR3 is TGCGCCAGCAGCCAGAGGGTAGTCCCAAATCCCTACAATGAGCAGTTCTTC.

There are a few counts of this clone. This rearrangement joins TRBV27 to TRBJ2-1, with TRBD1 as a possible D gene (5 bases). The CDR3 is 15 amino acids. Trimming shortened V by 6 bases and J by 4 bases, and 16 bases separated the two germline ends. Germline V lookup: CDR1 MNHEY, CDR2 SMNVEV (reference sequence). The CDR3 DNA is TGTGCCAGCAGCCTGGGGCCTCTCTGGTACAATGAGCAGTTCTTC. It is translated as CASSLGPLWYNEQFF.

Of note for this clone: The same CDR3 can be traced to other DNA sequences in this sample. The chain employs TRBV11-2 and TRBJ2-7; D gene unclear. The CDR3 is 12 residues long. Germline CDR1 reads SGHAT; CDR2 reads FQNNGV. Trimming removed 1 base at V and 2 bases at J, with 3 bases between. Here the CDR3 DNA reads TGTGCCAGCAGCTTAGCAGCCTACGAGCAGTACTTC. Amino acid sequence: CASSLAAYEQYF.

V usage is TRBV13 and J usage is TRBJ2-3; 14 bases match TRBD2. Germline lookup yields CDR1 PRHDT and CDR2 FYEKMQ (reference sequence). CDR3 length: 16 amino acids. Trimming took 2 bases from V and 5 from J; bases not matched to a gene: 3. The CDR3 loop reads CASSLSGLAGVDTQYF. The DNA for the CDR3 is TGTGCCAGCAGCTTATCGGGACTAGCGGGAGTAGATACGCAGTATTTT.

This clone was recorded a few times. The chain is built from TRBV11-3 and TRBJ2-7; TRBD2 matches 11 bases. V lost 4 bases and J lost 4; bases outside the gene matches: 6. Germline CDR1 and CDR2: SGHNT and YENEEA. This CDR3 spans 15 amino acids. The CDR3 nucleotides are TGTGCCAGCAGCTCCACTAGCGGGGGTCTGTACGAGCAGTACTTC. Translating gives CASSSTSGGLYEQYF. Using reference TRBV11-3 and TRBJ2-7 for the parts outside the CDR3, the full variable domain is EAGVVQSPRYKIIEKKQPVAFWCNPISGHNTLYWYLQNLGQGPELLIRYENEEAVDDSQLPKDRFSAERLKGVDSTLKIQPAELGDSAVYLCASSSTSGGLYEQYFGPGTRLTVT.

The genes are TRBV5-1 and TRBJ2-7, with TRBD2 matching over 9 bases. V trimming: 1 base; J trimming: 3 bases; junction bases outside the gene matches: 5. Per germline, CDR1 SGHRS and CDR2 YFSETQ. The CDR3 spans 15 residues. The CDR3 DNA follows: TGCGCCAGCAGCTTGCAGGGCGGGGGGGTCTACGAGCAGTACTTC. It translates to CASSLQGGGVYEQYF. The entire variable domain, with the rest obtained from reference TRBV5-1 and TRBJ2-7, is as follows: KAGVTQTPRYLIKTRGQQVTLSCSPISGHRSVSWYQQTPGQGLQFLFEYFSETQRNKGNFPGRFSGRQFSNSRSEMNVSTLELGDSALYLCASSLQGGGVYEQYFGPGTRLTVT.

There are a few counts of this clone. The rearrangement uses TRBV10-2 and TRBJ2-3; tentatively, D is TRBD2 (5 bases). Trimming took off 8 bases at V and 2 bases at J, with 14 bases between the two ends. Germline CDR1 and CDR2: WSHSY and SAAADI. CDR3 size: 14 residues. CDR3 loop: CASLVSANTDTQYF. The CDR3 DNA is TGCGCCAGCCTGGTTAGCGCAAACACAGATACGCAGTATTTT.